These 23 T cell receptor beta chains came from one sample sequenced in a study of OX40 agonist ivuxolimab in advanced cancers. This table comes from immunoSEQ multiplex PCR, and its TCRdb copy is limited to in-frame clones, with some not included. The table lists around 67,000 clones, approximately 90% of them singletons. The sample in question was CD4+ or CD8+ T cells sorted from blood, obtained in a trial of the OX40 agonist ivuxolimab. These TCRs come from an adult with an advanced solid tumor such as melanoma, head and neck, liver or kidney cancer.

The V call is TRBV7-2, the J call TRBJ1-2, with D possibly TRBD1 on 6 matching bases. Germline CDR1 is SGHTA and CDR2 is FQGNSA. The germline V and J ends were trimmed by 2 bases and 8 bases, with 15 bases remaining between them. This CDR3 is built from 14 residues. The CDR3 is CASSLHREVGGYTF. The CDR3, as DNA: TGTGCCAGCAGCTTACACAGGGAGGTCGGGGGCTACACCTTC.

This chain joins TRBV5-5 and TRBJ1-1; the D gene is possibly TRBD1 (5 bases). V was cut by 1 base and J by 11 bases, with 12 bases left in between. Germline V CDR1 and CDR2: SGHKS, YYEKEE (reference sequence). CDR3 length: 12 amino acids. The CDR3 region is CASSLWAGSAFF. CDR3 nucleotide sequence: TGTGCCAGCAGCTTGTGGGCAGGGAGCGCTTTCTTT.

The sample holds a few counts of this clone. In DNA, the CDR3 is TGTGCCAGCAGTGAACCTAGCGGGGGTGGGGATACGCAGTATTTT. It yields the protein CASSEPSGGGDTQYF. The chain couples TRBV2 to TRBJ2-3; TRBD2 matches at 10 bases. The J segment lost 6 bases and the V segment lost 2 bases, leaving 5 bases of the junction unmatched. The germline gives CDR1 SNHLY, CDR2 FYNNEI. The CDR3 covers 15 residues.

The J gene is TRBJ2-1, the V gene TRBV5-4; TRBD2 matches at 10 bases. J gave up 4 bases and V 4 bases, and 8 bases lay outside the gene matches. Germline CDR1 is SGHNT and CDR2 is YYREEE (reference sequence). This CDR3 is built from 16 residues. The CDR3 region is CASSLNTLAGYNEQFF. As DNA, the CDR3 is TGTGCCAGCAGCCTGAACACACTAGCGGGGTACAATGAGCAGTTCTTC. Full variable domain (missing parts from reference TRBV5-4 and TRBJ2-1): ETGVTQSPTHLIKTRGQQVTLRCSSQSGHNTVSWYQQALGQGPQFIFQYYREEENGRGNFPPRFSGLQFPNYSSELNVNALELDDSALYLCASSLNTLAGYNEQFFGPGTRLTVL.

This clone was detected only a few times. The chain has TRBV2 and TRBJ1-2, with a tentative D call TRBD1 (5 bases). Trimming pared 7 bases from V and 8 bases from J, leaving 14 bases between. Germline values: CDR1 SNHLY, CDR2 FYNNEI. The CDR3 runs to 12 residues. CDR3 region: CASMQGAFGYTF. CDR3 DNA: TGTGCCAGCATGCAGGGAGCGTTCGGCTACACCTTC.

This chain uses TRBV4-1 with TRBJ1-4, with D perhaps TRBD1 (5 bases). Looked up from germline, CDR1 is MGHRA and CDR2 is YSYEKL. Trimming left V 0 bases short and J 5 bases short, with 10 bases between. CDR3 length: 15 amino acids. The CDR3 protein is CASSQERAGNEKLFF. CDR3 nucleotide sequence: TGCGCCAGCAGCCAAGAACGGGCAGGGAATGAAAAACTGTTTTTT.

V usage is TRBV11-3 and J usage is TRBJ2-5; 11 nucleotides line up with TRBD2. The CDR3 has 14 residues. CDR1 and CDR2 (germline): SGHNT, YENEEA. V dropped 3 bases and J dropped 5; count of bases not matched to a gene: 2. The CDR3 DNA reads as TGTGCCAGCAGCTTTAGCGGGGGGGCGGAGACCCAGTACTTC. Translation gives CASSFSGGAETQYF.

The chain combines TRBV11-3 with TRBJ1-3; D is unresolved. Germline loops: CDR1 SGHNT, CDR2 YENEEA. Trimming removed 0 bases at V and 0 bases at J, with 3 bases between. There are 14 residues in the CDR3. The CDR3 DNA reads as TGTGCCAGCAGCTTAGAGTACTCTGGAAACACCATATATTTT. Translation gives CASSLEYSGNTIYF. The whole variable domain, filled in from reference TRBV11-3 and TRBJ1-3, reads EAGVVQSPRYKIIEKKQPVAFWCNPISGHNTLYWYLQNLGQGPELLIRYENEEAVDDSQLPKDRFSAERLKGVDSTLKIQPAELGDSAVYLCASSLEYSGNTIYFGEGSWLTVV.

This chain links TRBV30 with TRBJ2-1; the D is unclear. The CDR3 sequence is 11 residues long. The germline V gene encodes CDR1 GTSNPN and CDR2 SVGIG (reference sequence). V lost 0 bases, J lost 10 bases, and 7 bases lay in between. The CDR3, as DNA: TGTGCCTGGAGTGTAGCCAACGAGCAGTTCTTC. Protein: CAWSVANEQFF.

The chain has TRBV6-5 and TRBJ2-1, with 7 nucleotides matching TRBD2. The CDR3 runs to 16 residues. V was clipped by 2 bases and J by 4 bases; unmatched bases: 8. The germline gives CDR1 MNHEY, CDR2 SVGAGI. The CDR3 loop is CASSYRRGYTYNEQFF. CDR3 nucleotides: TGTGCCAGCAGTTACAGGCGGGGGTACACTTACAATGAGCAGTTCTTC.

This chain links TRBV28 with TRBJ1-5, with a possible D match to TRBD1 (5 bases). The CDR3 spans 15 residues. Germline values: CDR1 MDHEN, CDR2 SYDVKM. V was clipped by 8 bases and J by 3 bases, with 17 bases between them. The CDR3 sequence: CASSGTLRLNQPQHF. CDR3 coding DNA: TGTGCCAGCTCAGGGACTCTTCGACTCAATCAGCCCCAGCATTTT.

The table lists this clone with a count of one. The rearrangement links TRBV27 to TRBJ2-6; D perhaps matches TRBD1 (6 bases). The CDR3 sequence is 23 residues long. V shed 5 bases and J shed 3 bases, with 35 bases lying between them. Germline V gene data show CDR1 as MNHEY and CDR2 as SMNVEV (reference sequence). The CDR3 spells CASSPFHPNRVIGLALGANVLTF. Here the CDR3 DNA reads TGTGCCAGCAGTCCCTTCCACCCTAACAGGGTTATTGGGCTGGCTCTTGGGGCCAACGTCCTGACTTTC.

The genes are TRBV12-5 and TRBJ2-1, with D possibly TRBD1 on 5 matching bases. Trimming removed 5 bases at V and 5 bases at J, with 19 bases between. Per germline, CDR1 LGHNT and CDR2 FRNRAP. CDR3 length: 16 amino acids. The CDR3 region is CASGPRAGQLNNEQFF. CDR3 nucleotide sequence: TGTGCTAGTGGTCCCCGGGCAGGGCAGTTAAACAATGAGCAGTTCTTC.

The chain has TRBV5-1 and TRBJ1-1, with D possibly being TRBD1 (6 bases). Trimming removed 3 bases at V and 8 bases at J, with 14 bases between. CDR1 SGHRS and CDR2 YFSETQ come from the germline V gene. This CDR3 is built from 13 residues. CDR3 sequence reads: CASSWGLGQEAFF. CDR3 in DNA: TGCGCCAGCAGCTGGGGGCTAGGGCAGGAAGCTTTCTTT.

The chain uses TRBV28 and TRBJ2-1; no definite D call. This CDR3 is built from 14 residues. CDR1 MDHEN and CDR2 SYDVKM come from the germline V gene. Trimming cost V 3 bases and J 1 base, with 7 bases left between them. In DNA form, the CDR3 reads TGTGCCAGCAGTTTGGGAAATTCCTACAATGAGCAGTTCTTC. It translates to CASSLGNSYNEQFF.

The chain uses TRBV4-2 and TRBJ1-2; tentatively, D is TRBD1 (6 bases). The CDR3 has 17 amino acids. CDR1 LGHNA and CDR2 YNFKEQ come from the germline V gene. V gave up 2 bases and J gave up 8 bases, with 24 bases separating them. The CDR3 coding sequence is TGTGCCAGCAGCCAACCCCCGGGACACGCCCCGGGTATGGGCTACACCTTC. Translating gives CASSQPPGHAPGMGYTF.

This chain uses TRBV27 with TRBJ1-1; 7 bases fit TRBD1. After removal of 1 base from V and 10 bases from J, the junction contained 9 bases not matched to a gene. Per the germline V gene, CDR1 is MNHEY and CDR2 is SMNVEV (reference sequence). This CDR3 comprises 14 residues. CDR3 nucleotide sequence: TGTGCCAGCAGTTTATACGGGACAGAGGGTAGAGCTTTCTTT. Residues: CASSLYGTEGRAFF.

This chain connects TRBV5-1 to TRBJ1-1; D not resolved. CDR1 and CDR2 from the germline V gene are SGHRS and YFSETQ. This CDR3 is built from 13 residues. Trimming removed 2 bases from V and 4 bases from J, with 9 bases in between. CDR3 in amino acids: CASSFESPTEAFF. The CDR3 bases are TGCGCCAGCAGCTTTGAGTCCCCCACTGAAGCTTTCTTT.

V and J are TRBV5-1 and TRBJ2-5; tentatively, D is TRBD2 (5 bases). Germline CDR1 SGHRS, CDR2 YFSETQ. This CDR3 is built from 13 residues. V lost 5 bases and J lost 5, with 13 bases in between. The CDR3 DNA is TGCGCCAGCAGAACGGGGTTGGGGGAGACCCAGTACTTC. Its protein product is CASRTGLGETQYF.

This clone was observed once. V is TRBV11-2 and J is TRBJ2-5; 7 bases align to TRBD2. Trimming removed 3 bases from V and 4 bases from J; junction bases left unmatched: 8. Germline values: CDR1 SGHAT, CDR2 FQNNGV. This CDR3 has 15 amino acids. In DNA form, the CDR3 reads TGTGCCAGCAGCTTTGGGGCGGGAGTTGGAGAGACCCAGTACTTC. Protein: CASSFGAGVGETQYF.

The chain joins TRBV6-1 to TRBJ2-7; D is unclear. The CDR3 sequence is 13 residues long. V lost 7 bases, J lost 4 bases, and 14 bases lay in between. CDR1 MNHNS and CDR2 SASEGT come from the germline V gene. CDR3 sequence: CASTTNWNYEQYF. The CDR3 DNA sequence: TGTGCCAGCACTACGAACTGGAATTACGAGCAGTACTTC.

The genes are TRBV27 and TRBJ2-1; the D is unclear. Germline lookup yields CDR1 MNHEY and CDR2 SMNVEV (reference sequence). This CDR3 is 13 amino acids long. With 3 bases removed from V and 1 base from J, the gap between germline ends came to 4 bases. CDR3 loop: CASSFPSYNEQFF. DNA of the CDR3: TGTGCCAGCAGTTTCCCATCCTACAATGAGCAGTTCTTC.

The gene calls are TRBV28 and TRBJ1-5, with a tentative D call TRBD1 (5 bases). Germline lookup yields CDR1 MDHEN and CDR2 SYDVKM. V lost 3 bases and J 10 bases, leaving 16 bases between the germline ends. This CDR3 spans 14 amino acids. The CDR3 sequence: CASSFGGRTGPQHF. For the CDR3, the DNA is TGTGCCAGCAGTTTCGGGGGTAGGACGGGACCCCAGCATTTT.